The 16 T cell receptor beta chains reported below all come from one sample, sequenced in a study of OX40 agonist ivuxolimab in advanced cancers. Repertoires were generated with immunoSEQ multiplex PCR, while TCRdb's copy carries only in-frame clones and drops some. The sample comprises tens of thousands of clones, 87% of which are singletons, and 3.5% to 5% rests with the top ten. The sequencing here drew on CD4+ or CD8+ T cells sorted from blood, taken in a trial of the OX40 agonist ivuxolimab. All receptors derive from an adult with an advanced solid tumor such as melanoma, head and neck, liver or kidney cancer.

The rearrangement links TRBV7-9 to TRBJ2-5, with 8 bases fitting TRBD1. The J call is uncertain, as TRBJ2-7 better fits the DNA end. CDR1 and CDR2 (germline): SEHNR, FQNEAQ (reference sequence). This CDR3 is 15 amino acids long. The CDR3 loop is CASSTGTGRSYEQYF. The CDR3 DNA sequence: TGTGCCAGCAGTACAGGGACAGGCCGATCCTACGAGCAGTACTTC.

The chain combines TRBV28 with TRBJ2-3; the D call may be TRBD1 or TRBD2 (6 bases each). The germline V gene has CDR1 MDHEN and CDR2 SYDVKM. V gave up 2 bases and J gave up 6 bases, with 12 bases separating them. The CDR3 totals 14 residues. The CDR3 spells CASSLSSGGDTQYF. CDR3 DNA sequence: TGTGCCAGCAGTTTAAGCTCCGGGGGCGATACGCAGTATTTT.

V gene TRBV5-4 combines with J gene TRBJ1-4, with a weak D call TRBD1 (5 bases). Germline V CDR1 and CDR2: SGHNT, YYREEE (reference sequence). Trimming took 2 bases from V and 7 from J, leaving 12 bases between them. The CDR3 totals 14 residues. The CDR3 sequence is CASSFGGSGEKLFF. The CDR3 DNA reads TGTGCCAGCAGCTTCGGGGGATCGGGTGAAAAACTGTTTTTT.

The chain links TRBV20-1 to TRBJ2-3; no definite D call. CDR1 and CDR2 (germline): DFQATT, SNEGSKA (reference sequence). Trimming removed 7 bases from V and 4 bases from J, with 9 bases in between. CDR3 size: 11 residues. The CDR3 here is CSGVRPDTQYF. CDR3 DNA sequence: TGCAGTGGGGTAAGGCCAGATACGCAGTATTTT.

The chain joins TRBV6-1 to TRBJ1-1; no definite D call. Germline loops: CDR1 MNHNS, CDR2 SASEGT. The CDR3 has 11 amino acids. V gave up 6 bases and J gave up 3 bases, with 5 bases separating them. The CDR3 sequence is CASRADTEAFF. The CDR3 nucleotides read TGTGCCAGCAGGGCGGACACTGAAGCTTTCTTT.

The J gene is TRBJ1-4, the V gene TRBV4-3; TRBD1 aligns across 8 bases. Germline V gene data show CDR1 as LGHNA and CDR2 as YSLEER. Losses at the gene ends were 1 base for V and 0 bases for J; bases not matched to a gene: 4. The CDR3 spans 17 residues. The CDR3 sequence is CASSQGDRGATNEKLFF. In DNA, the CDR3 is TGCGCCAGCAGCCAAGGAGACAGGGGAGCAACTAATGAAAAACTGTTTTTT.

V usage is TRBV6-5 and J usage is TRBJ2-7; D is unclear. Deletions cut 2 bases from V and 3 bases from J, with 8 bases between. This CDR3 has 13 residues. Germline values: CDR1 MNHEY, CDR2 SVGAGI. CDR3 amino acids: CASSYSRLYEQYF. The CDR3 DNA sequence: TGTGCCAGCAGTTACAGCAGACTCTACGAGCAGTACTTC.

The chain employs TRBV9 and TRBJ2-3; 9 nucleotides agree with TRBD2. Trimming cost V 3 bases and J 0 bases; bases outside gene matches: 5. The CDR3 is 16 residues long. The germline CDR1 and CDR2 sequences are SGDLS and YYNGEE. Here the CDR3 DNA reads TGTGCCAGCAGCGACCGACTAGCGGAGAGCACAGATACGCAGTATTTT. Translated, it gives CASSDRLAESTDTQYF. The whole variable domain, filled in from reference TRBV9 and TRBJ2-3, reads DSGVTQTPKHLITATGQRVTLRCSPRSGDLSVYWYQQSLDQGLQFLIQYYNGEERAKGNILERFSAQQFPDLHSELNLSSLELGDSALYFCASSDRLAESTDTQYFGPGTRLTVL.

This clone was seen only a few times. The chain recombines TRBV2 with TRBJ2-5; no reliable D call. Germline V CDR1 and CDR2: SNHLY, FYNNEI. Trimming shortened V by 4 bases and J by 2 bases, and 8 bases separated the two germline ends. CDR3 length equals 13 residues. The CDR3 spells CASSGSRQETQYF. CDR3 nucleotide sequence: TGTGCCAGCAGTGGGAGCCGACAAGAGACCCAGTACTTC.

The rearrangement links TRBV28 to TRBJ1-2; 12 bases match TRBD1. CDR1 and CDR2 (germline): MDHEN, SYDVKM. The CDR3 covers 15 residues. The trim removed 4 bases at V and 7 bases at J, leaving 7 bases unmatched. CDR3 sequence (DNA): TGTGCCAGCAGTTCCCCGGGACAGGGGGCGAGTGGCTACACCTTC. It encodes CASSSPGQGASGYTF.

CDR3 loop: CASSLASGRDTQYF. CDR3 sequence (DNA): TGTGCCAGCAGCTTAGCTAGCGGGAGAGATACGCAGTATTTT. V is TRBV7-6 and J is TRBJ2-3, with TRBD2 matching 9 bases. Germline assignment: CDR1 SGHVS and CDR2 FNYEAQ. The trim removed 0 bases at V and 5 bases at J, leaving 0 bases unmatched. CDR3 length equals 14 residues. Full variable domain (outside the CDR3, taken from reference TRBV7-6 and TRBJ2-3): GAGVSQSPRYKVTKRGQDVALRCDPISGHVSLYWYRQALGQGPEFLTYFNYEAQQDKSGLPNDRFSAERPEGSISTLTIQRTEQRDSAMYRCASSLASGRDTQYFGPGTRLTVL.

This clone was seen more than once but under ten times. The chain carries TRBV2 and TRBJ1-3; no reliable D call. The CDR3 runs 17 residues. Between the trimmed V and J ends, which lost 4 bases and 0 bases, there was a span of 16 bases. Per the germline V gene, CDR1 is SNHLY and CDR2 is FYNNEI. This chain's CDR3 is CASSARPGPDSGNTIYF. The CDR3 DNA sequence: TGTGCCAGCAGTGCCCGTCCCGGCCCAGACTCTGGAAACACCATATATTTT.

This clone was found once. The chain combines TRBV28 with TRBJ1-2; 9 bases agree with TRBD1. The CDR3 has 14 residues. V shed 5 bases and J 5 bases; nucleotides not matched to a gene: 6. Germline-derived CDR1 and CDR2 are MDHEN and SYDVKM. The CDR3 DNA follows: TGTGCCAGCAGTCCCGGGACAGGGACGTATGGCTACACCTTC. Translation gives CASSPGTGTYGYTF.

This chain joins TRBV10-2 and TRBJ1-5; D gene uncertain. Germline CDR1 and CDR2: WSHSY and SAAADI. The CDR3 runs 15 residues. V was pared by 3 bases and J by 2 bases, with 11 bases between. The CDR3 nucleotides read TGCGCCAGCAGTGATAATAGTGCCGGCAATCAGCCCCAGCATTTT. It translates to CASSDNSAGNQPQHF.

The count of this clone is one. The chain combines TRBV15 with TRBJ2-7, with D possibly TRBD1 on 5 matching bases. Germline V lookup: CDR1 LNHNV, CDR2 YYDKDF (reference sequence). This CDR3 is 13 amino acids long. V lost 3 bases to trimming and J lost 4 bases, with 10 bases between them. CDR3 sequence: CATSSGQSYEQYF. CDR3 DNA sequence: TGTGCCACCAGCAGCGGACAAAGTTACGAGCAGTACTTC.

The V and J genes are TRBV9 and TRBJ2-1; D tentatively fits TRBD1 or TRBD2 (7 bases each). Germline V gene sequence: CDR1 SGDLS, CDR2 YYNGEE. The CDR3 has 11 amino acids. Deletions cut 7 bases from V and 7 bases from J, with 9 bases between. CDR3 sequence reads: CASQGGNEQFF. The CDR3 bases are TGTGCCAGCCAGGGGGGGAATGAGCAGTTCTTC. Drawing the rest from reference TRBV9 and TRBJ2-1, the complete variable domain is DSGVTQTPKHLITATGQRVTLRCSPRSGDLSVYWYQQSLDQGLQFLIQYYNGEERAKGNILERFSAQQFPDLHSELNLSSLELGDSALYFCASQGGNEQFFGPGTRLTVL.